This TCR beta chain was sequenced for a study of cytomegalovirus exposure and HLA in healthy donors. Regarding the study as a whole: Reportedly, cytomegalovirus status was diagnosed with high sensitivity and specificity. As a later analysis revealed, most CMV-associated TCR beta chains appeared HLA-restricted.

J lost 2 bases, V lost 5 bases, and 9 bases had no gene match. Germline loops: CDR1 MRHNA, CDR2 SNTAGT. This CDR3 spans 15 amino acids. With regard to this clone: Its target is unknown.

The PCR contained 60 Vbeta and 13 Jbeta primers. In the study's own analysis: As a later analysis found, there were 70 million to 80 million unique TCR beta chains, of which roughly 11 million were shared. TCRdb keeps only in-frame clones here, not all; method: immunoSEQ multiplex PCR. That table supplies the V and J calls and clone size; D and trimming were determined from the DNA. The table lists some 30,000 clones, around two fifths of them singletons. The source material was PBMCs. The rearrangement links TRBV6-4 to TRBJ2-7; TRBD2 agrees at 7 bases. This TCR derives from a woman between 50 and 59 years old in good health and CMV-seronegative. CDR3 region: CASSIEASGTYEQYF. In DNA form, the CDR3 reads TGTGCCAGCAGTATCGAGGCTAGCGGAACCTACGAGCAGTACTTC.